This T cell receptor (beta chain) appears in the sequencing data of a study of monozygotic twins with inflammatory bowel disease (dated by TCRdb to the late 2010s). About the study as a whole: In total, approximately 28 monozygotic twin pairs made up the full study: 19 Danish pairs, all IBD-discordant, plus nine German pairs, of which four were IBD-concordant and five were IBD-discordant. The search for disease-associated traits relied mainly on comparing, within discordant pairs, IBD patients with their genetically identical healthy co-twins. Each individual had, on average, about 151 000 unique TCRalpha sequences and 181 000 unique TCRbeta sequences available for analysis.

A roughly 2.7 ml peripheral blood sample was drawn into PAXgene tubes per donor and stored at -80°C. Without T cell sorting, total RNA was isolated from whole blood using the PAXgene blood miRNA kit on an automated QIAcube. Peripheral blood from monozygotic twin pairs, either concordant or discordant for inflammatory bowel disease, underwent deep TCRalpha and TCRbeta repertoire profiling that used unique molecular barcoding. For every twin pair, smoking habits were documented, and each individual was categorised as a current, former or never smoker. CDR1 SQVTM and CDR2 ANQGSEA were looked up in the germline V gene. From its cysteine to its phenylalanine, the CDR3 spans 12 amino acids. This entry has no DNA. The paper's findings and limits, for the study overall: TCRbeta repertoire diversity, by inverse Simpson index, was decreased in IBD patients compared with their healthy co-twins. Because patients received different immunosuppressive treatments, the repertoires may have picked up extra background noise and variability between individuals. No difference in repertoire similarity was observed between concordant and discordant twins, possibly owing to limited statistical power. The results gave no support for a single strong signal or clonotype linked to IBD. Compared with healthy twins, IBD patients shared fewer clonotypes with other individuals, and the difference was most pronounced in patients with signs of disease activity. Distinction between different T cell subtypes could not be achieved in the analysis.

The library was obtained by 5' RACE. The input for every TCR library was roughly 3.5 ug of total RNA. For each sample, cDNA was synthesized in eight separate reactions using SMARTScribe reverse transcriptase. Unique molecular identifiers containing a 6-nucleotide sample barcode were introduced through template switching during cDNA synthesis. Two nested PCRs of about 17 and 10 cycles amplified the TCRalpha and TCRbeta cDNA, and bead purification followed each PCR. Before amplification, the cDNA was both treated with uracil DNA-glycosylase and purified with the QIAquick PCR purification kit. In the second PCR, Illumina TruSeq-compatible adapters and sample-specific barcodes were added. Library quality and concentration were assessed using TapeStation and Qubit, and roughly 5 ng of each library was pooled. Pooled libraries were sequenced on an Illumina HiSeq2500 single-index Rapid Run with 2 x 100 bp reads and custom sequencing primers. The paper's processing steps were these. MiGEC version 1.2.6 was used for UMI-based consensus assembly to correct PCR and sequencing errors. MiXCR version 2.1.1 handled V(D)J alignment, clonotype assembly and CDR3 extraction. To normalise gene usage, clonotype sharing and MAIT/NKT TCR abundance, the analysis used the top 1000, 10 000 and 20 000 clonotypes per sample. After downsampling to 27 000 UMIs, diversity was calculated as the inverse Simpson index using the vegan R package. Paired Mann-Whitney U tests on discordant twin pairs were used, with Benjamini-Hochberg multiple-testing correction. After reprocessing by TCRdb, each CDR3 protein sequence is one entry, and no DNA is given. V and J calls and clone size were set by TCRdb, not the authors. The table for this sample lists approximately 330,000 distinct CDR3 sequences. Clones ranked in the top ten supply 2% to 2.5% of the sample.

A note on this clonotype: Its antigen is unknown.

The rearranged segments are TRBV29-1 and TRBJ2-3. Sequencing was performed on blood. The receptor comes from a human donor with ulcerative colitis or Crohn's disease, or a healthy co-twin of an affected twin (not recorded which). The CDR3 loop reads CSVEDWGDTQYF.